This TCR beta chain was sequenced in a study of blood T cell repertoires in COVID-19. Trimming at V came to 0 bases and at J to 6 bases, leaving 3 bases not matched to a gene. CDR3 length: 15 amino acids. In germline, CDR1 is LGHNA, CDR2 YSLEER. Using immunoSEQ multiplex PCR, the repertoire was profiled, and TCRdb retains in-frame clones only, with some absent. Among over 120,000 clones, 75% to 85% were seen once, and the ten largest hold more than 8.5%. The clonotype was recovered from a man aged 55 to 69 with active or convalescent COVID-19. Sequenced input: peripheral blood. The J gene is TRBJ2-1, the V gene TRBV4-3; 9 nucleotides agree with TRBD1. CDR3 residues: CASSQDWTGVNEQFF. The CDR3 DNA is TGCGCCAGCAGCCAAGATTGGACAGGGGTCAATGAGCAGTTCTTC.